The rows below give T cell receptor beta chains drawn from one sample of a study of T cells in Graves' hyperthyroidism and ophthalmopathy. Each CDR3 protein gets one entry after TCRdb re-called the multiplex PCR reads with MiXCR. The sample includes about 400,000 distinct CDR3 sequences, about 14% of them seen just once. Source material: blood. The receptors shown here come from a man aged 50 to 60 with Graves' ophthalmopathy. Both conserved end residues are part of each CDR3.

V: TRBV7-8
J: TRBJ2-7
CDR3: CASSEGQPYEQYF

V: TRBV5-1
J: TRBJ2-5
CDR3: CASSLLADPETQYF

V: TRBV30
J: TRBJ2-3
CDR3: CALSKGLQGDTQYF

V: TRBV12-3/TRBV12-4
J: TRBJ2-2
CDR3: CASSSGIVGELFF

V: TRBV15
J: TRBJ2-1
CDR3: CATSPFSGGTYNEQFF

V: TRBV5-6
J: TRBJ2-3
CDR3: CASSFLGLAGTDTQYF

V: TRBV19
J: TRBJ1-1
CDR3: CASSIQQGSEAFF

V: TRBV9
J: TRBJ2-2
CDR3: CASSVDWTAFTGELFF

V: TRBV3-1
J: TRBJ1-2
CDR3: CASSWGQGGGYTF

V: TRBV19
J: TRBJ1-1
CDR3: CASKAEANTEAFF

V: TRBV5-1
J: TRBJ2-7
CDR3: CASSGGTGTYEQYF

V: TRBV2
J: TRBJ1-1
CDR3: CASSEPRGFAEAFF

V: TRBV2
J: TRBJ2-3
CDR3: CASSSGTGRDTQYF

V: TRBV29-1
J: TRBJ2-1
CDR3: CSAEKAGGPSEQFF

V: TRBV20-1
J: TRBJ2-1
CDR3: CSAKRLAGGGNEQFF

V: TRBV28
J: TRBJ1-4
CDR3: CASSSPSFGGREKLFF

V: TRBV5-5
J: TRBJ2-1
CDR3: CASSLLGGSYNEQFF

V: TRBV10-3
J: TRBJ2-1
CDR3: CATNSGRASGDEQFF

V: TRBV7-9
J: TRBJ2-2
CDR3: CASSRPTSGRSTGELFF

V: TRBV10-3
J: TRBJ1-2
CDR3: CAIMDMGGHGYTF

V: TRBV12-3/TRBV12-4
J: TRBJ1-1
CDR3: CASSFQGAGTEAFF

V: TRBV7-8
J: TRBJ2-3
CDR3: CASSKDLTDTQYF

V: TRBV5-6
J: TRBJ1-1
CDR3: CASGFAPGEAFF

V: TRBV2
J: TRBJ2-3
CDR3: CASSSAGGLDTQYF

V: TRBV4-2
J: TRBJ2-1
CDR3: CASSQKVDRGRDEQFF

V: TRBV3-1
J: TRBJ2-5
CDR3: CASSQEQIETQYF